This T cell receptor (beta chain) was sequenced during a study of response to subunit inactivated influenza vaccine. One entry per CDR3 protein, called by TCRdb with MiXCR from the RT-PCR reads. Of 560,000 or so distinct CDR3 sequences in the sample, under 9% were seen once. The table lists this clonotype with a few counts. The CDR3 extends over 14 amino acids. Looked up from germline, CDR1 is SGHVS and CDR2 is FNYEAQ. Trimming removed 2 bases from V and 3 bases from J, with 11 bases in between. J is TRBJ2-7 and V is TRBV7-6; tentatively, D is TRBD1 (5 bases). The receptor was isolated from a man aged 50-75 years who received an inactivated influenza vaccine. The source was PBMCs from blood, collected around 25 months after vaccination. DNA of the CDR3: TGTGCCAGCAGCTTAACCTCAGGGTTCTACGAGCAGTACTTC. Amino acid sequence: CASSLTSGFYEQYF.